The following is a TCR beta chain sequence with its context. This sample was included in a study of T cell changes during pregnancy in multiple sclerosis. CDR3 size: 16 residues. From germline, CDR1 is SEHNR and CDR2 FQNEAQ (reference sequence). With 4 bases clipped from V and 3 bases from J, the junction kept 9 bases outside the gene matches. TCRdb's copy holds only in-frame clones and misses some; the assay was immunoSEQ multiplex PCR. The sample lists 35,000 or so clones; roughly 87% were seen once. This chain uses TRBV7-9 with TRBJ2-3; 8 positions match TRBD2. The sequencing used CD4+ T cells from peripheral blood mononuclear cells, collected after pregnancy. This receptor was obtained from a female donor in good health, enrolled as a control in a pregnancy study. The CDR3 nucleotides read TGTGCCAGCAGCTCCGGCCGGCTAGCGGGTACAGATACGCAGTATTTT. Translation gives CASSSGRLAGTDTQYF.